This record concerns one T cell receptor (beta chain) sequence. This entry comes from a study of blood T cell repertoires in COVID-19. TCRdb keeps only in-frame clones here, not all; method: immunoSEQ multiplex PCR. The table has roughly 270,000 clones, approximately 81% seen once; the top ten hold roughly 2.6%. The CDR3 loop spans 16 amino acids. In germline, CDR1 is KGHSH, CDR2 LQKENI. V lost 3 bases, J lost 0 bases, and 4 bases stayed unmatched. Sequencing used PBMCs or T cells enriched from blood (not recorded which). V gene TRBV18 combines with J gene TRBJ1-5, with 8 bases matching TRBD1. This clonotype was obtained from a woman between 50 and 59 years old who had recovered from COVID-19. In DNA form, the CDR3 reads TGTGCCAGCTCACCGGGCAGGGGGCTTAGCAATCAGCCCCAGCATTTT. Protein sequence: CASSPGRGLSNQPQHF.